This T cell receptor (beta chain) was recovered during a study of blood T cell repertoires in COVID-19. About the study: Some COVID-19 samples were acute and others convalescent; all came from the United States, Italy and Spain. The analysed material was cDNA or gDNA that came from T cells, B-cell-depleted T cells, or PBMCs.

CDR1 and CDR2 (germline): SGHDT, YYEEEE. The CDR3 sequence is 17 residues long. The junction had 4 bases not matched to a gene; V was cut back by 0 bases and J by 2 bases. Original data processing: For nucleated cells, counts were estimated from reference gene primer amplification. Clones were sequenced by immunoSEQ multiplex PCR, and TCRdb holds only the in-frame ones, with some missing. For V, J and clone size, that table is used; D and trimming come from the DNA. Among some 130,000 clones listed, around 88% were seen once. This clonotype was obtained from a middle-aged man with active or convalescent COVID-19. The sequenced material came from peripheral blood. J is TRBJ2-5 and V is TRBV5-6; TRBD2 matches at 13 bases. CDR3 bases: TGTGCCAGCAGCTTGGGGACTAGCGGGGGTCTACAAGAGACCCAGTACTTC. Translation gives CASSLGTSGGLQETQYF.